This TCR beta chain is drawn from a study of blood T cell repertoires in COVID-19. Trimming removed 4 bases at V and 3 bases at J, with 4 bases between. The germline V gene encodes CDR1 SGHTA and CDR2 FQGNSA. This CDR3 has 11 amino acids. Sequencing used immunoSEQ multiplex PCR; TCRdb keeps in-frame clones, though not all of them. Of approximately 210,000 clones in the sample, around 85% were seen once. The TCR sequence derives from a human donor in a cohort sampled during active COVID-19. Sequencing was done on a sample of peripheral blood. This chain links TRBV7-2 with TRBJ2-7; D is ambiguous. The CDR3 is CASSSFYEQYF. The CDR3 DNA reads as TGTGCCAGCAGCTCTTTCTACGAGCAGTACTTC.